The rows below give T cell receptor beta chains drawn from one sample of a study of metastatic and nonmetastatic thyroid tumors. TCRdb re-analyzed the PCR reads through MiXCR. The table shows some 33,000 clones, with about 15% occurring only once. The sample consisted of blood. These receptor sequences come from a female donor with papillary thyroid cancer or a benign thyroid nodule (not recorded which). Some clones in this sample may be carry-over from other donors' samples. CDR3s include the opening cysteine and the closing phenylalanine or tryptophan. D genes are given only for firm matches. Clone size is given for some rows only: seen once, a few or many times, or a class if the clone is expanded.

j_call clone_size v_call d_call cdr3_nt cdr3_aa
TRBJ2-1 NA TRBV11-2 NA TGTGCCAGCGGCCCCCGAGGCGATGAGCATTTCTTC CASGPRGDEHFF
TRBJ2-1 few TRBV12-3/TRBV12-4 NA TGTGCCAGCAGCCCAGAGAGTAGTACCTACAATGAGCATTTCTTC CASSPESSTYNEHFF
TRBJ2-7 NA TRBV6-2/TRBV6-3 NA TGTGCCAGCAGTGACACTGACGCGAGGCAGTACTTC CASSDTDARQYF
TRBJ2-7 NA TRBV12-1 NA TGTGCCAGCAGCTTGCGTAGCGGGAAACCCTACGAGCAGTACTTC CASSLRSGKPYEQYF
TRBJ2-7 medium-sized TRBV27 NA TGTGCCAGCAGCAGGGGGGCGTTCGGTTGGGAGCAGTACTTC CASSRGAFGWEQYF
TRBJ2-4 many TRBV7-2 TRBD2 TGTGCCAGCAGCTTACCCGCGGGAGGGGTTAACATTCAGTACTTC CASSLPAGGVNIQYF
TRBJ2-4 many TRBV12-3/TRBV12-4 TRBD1 TGTGCCAGCAGTCCCGGGACAGGGAGAACCAAAAACATTCAGTACTTC CASSPGTGRTKNIQYF
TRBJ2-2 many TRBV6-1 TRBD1 TGTGCCAGCAGTGTCTATTCGGGACAGGGGGCCACCGGGGAGCTGTTTTTT CASSVYSGQGATGELFF
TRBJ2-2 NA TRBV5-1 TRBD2 TGCGCCAGCAGCCAGGGACTAGCGGGGCCCGGGGAGCTGTTTTTT CASSQGLAGPGELFF
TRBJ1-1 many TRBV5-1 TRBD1 TGCGCCAGCAGCCGACAGGGGGCAGGTGACACTGAAGCTTTCTTT CASSRQGAGDTEAFF
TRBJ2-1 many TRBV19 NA TGTGCCACGTGGGGATCGGGACCCCGAACCCCGTTCTTC CATWGSGPRTPFF
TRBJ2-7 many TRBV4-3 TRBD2 TGCGCCAGCAGCCAAAGCCCTAGCGGGTCCTACGAGCAGTACTTC CASSQSPSGSYEQYF
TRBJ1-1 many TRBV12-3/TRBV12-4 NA TGTGCCAGCAGTTTCGCTTCGGCGGGCACTGAAGCTTTCTTT CASSFASAGTEAFF
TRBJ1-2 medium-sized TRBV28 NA TGTGCCAGCAGTCCCCCCGAGGGTGGACATGGCTACACCTTC CASSPPEGGHGYTF
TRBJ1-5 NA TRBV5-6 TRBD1 TGTGCCAGCAGCTTGGAGGGGGCAAAATCCCAGCCCCAGCACTTT CASSLEGAKSQPQHF
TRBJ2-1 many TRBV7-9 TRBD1 TGTGCCAGCACAGACCCGGGACAGTCATACAATGAGCAGTTCTTC CASTDPGQSYNEQFF
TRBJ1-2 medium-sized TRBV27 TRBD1 TGTGCCAGCAGTTTATTCAGCCTAGGACGTGACAGGGAGGATGGCTACACCTTC CASSLFSLGRDREDGYTF
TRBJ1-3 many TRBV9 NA TGTGCCAGCAGCGGGCCCCTCGGTGGAAACACCATATATTTT CASSGPLGGNTIYF
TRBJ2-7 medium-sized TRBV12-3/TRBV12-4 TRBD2 TGTGCCAGCAGTGCGCGGGAGAGGTACGAGCAGTACTTC CASSARERYEQYF
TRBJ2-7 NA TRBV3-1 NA TGTGCCGGCAGCCAAATTGCCCGGGACCACGAGCAGTACTTC CAGSQIARDHEQYF
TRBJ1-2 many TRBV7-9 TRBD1 TGTGCCAGCAGCTTAGGAGGACAGGATTGGTATGGCTACACCTTC CASSLGGQDWYGYTF
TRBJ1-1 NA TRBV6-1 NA TGCGCCAGCACCGAGAAGACGGAGTACACTGAAGCTTTCTTT CASTEKTEYTEAFF
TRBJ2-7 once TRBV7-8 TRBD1 TGTGCCAGCAGCCAGGGGGCGAACTACGAGCAGTACTTC CASSQGANYEQYF
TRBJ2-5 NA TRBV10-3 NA TGTGCCTCTAAATGCACTATAGGGGAGACCCAGTACTTC CASKCTIGETQYF
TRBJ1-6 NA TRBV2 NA TGTGCCAGCAGTGAAGCATCAGGCTTCGGTCCCCTCCACTTT CASSEASGFGPLHF
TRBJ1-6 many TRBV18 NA TGTGCCAGCTCACCTGGAGAAGATTCACCCCTCCACTTT CASSPGEDSPLHF
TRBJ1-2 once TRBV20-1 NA TGCAGTGCTACCACCGACGGAACCTATTGTTACACCTTC CSATTDGTYCYTF
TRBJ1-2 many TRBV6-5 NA TGTGCCAGCAGTTACGCAGGACAACAATATGGCTACACCTTC CASSYAGQQYGYTF
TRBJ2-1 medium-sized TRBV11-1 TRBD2 TGTGCCAGCAGCCCCTCGGGGGGCGGGGGGGCATATGAGCAGTTCTTC CASSPSGGGGAYEQFF
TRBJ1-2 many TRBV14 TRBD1 TGTGCCAGCAGCCAAGTTCGGGACAGGCACTATGGCTACACCTTC CASSQVRDRHYGYTF
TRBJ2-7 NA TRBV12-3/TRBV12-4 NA TGTGCCAGCAGTGCCTTTTATGTGAGCGACGATCAGTACTTC CASSAFYVSDDQYF
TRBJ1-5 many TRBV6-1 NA TGTGCCACTTCCCCGGGGCCAAATCAGCCCCAGCATTTT CATSPGPNQPQHF
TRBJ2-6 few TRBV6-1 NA TGTGCCAGCAGTGAGACTTACAACGTCCTGACTTTC CASSETYNVLTF
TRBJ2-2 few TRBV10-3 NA TGTGCCATCAGTGGGAGGGGGCACACCTTGGAGCTGTTTTTT CAISGRGHTLELFF